This T cell receptor (beta chain) was recorded in a study of cytomegalovirus exposure and HLA in healthy donors. This CDR3 has 16 residues. CDR1 and CDR2 from the germline V gene are MRHNA and SNTAGT. Trimming shortened V by 4 bases and J by 0 bases, and 14 bases separated the two germline ends. This PCR relied on a set of 60 Vbeta primers and 13 Jbeta primers. Produced via immunoSEQ multiplex PCR; TCRdb's table is partial and in-frame only. The sample holds around 130,000 clones, around 75% seen once. The rearrangement joins TRBV6-4 to TRBJ2-3, with unresolved D. The clonotype comes from a woman aged 35 to 49 in good health and CMV-seropositive. The sequenced sample was PBMCs. The chain's CDR3 is CASSAGKLGSTDTQYF. Here the CDR3 DNA reads TGTGCCAGCAGTGCCGGCAAGCTCGGGAGCACAGATACGCAGTATTTT.